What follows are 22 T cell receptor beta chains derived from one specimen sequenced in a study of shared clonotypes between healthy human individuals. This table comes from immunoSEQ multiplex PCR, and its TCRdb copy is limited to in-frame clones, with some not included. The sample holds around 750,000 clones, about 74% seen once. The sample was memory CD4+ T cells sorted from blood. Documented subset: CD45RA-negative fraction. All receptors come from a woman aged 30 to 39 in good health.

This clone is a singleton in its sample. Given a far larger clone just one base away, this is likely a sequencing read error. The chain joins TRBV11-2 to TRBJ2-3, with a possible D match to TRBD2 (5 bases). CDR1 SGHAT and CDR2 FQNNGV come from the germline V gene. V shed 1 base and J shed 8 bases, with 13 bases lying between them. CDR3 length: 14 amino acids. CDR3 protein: CASSLGTGGGTQYF. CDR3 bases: TGTGCCAGCAGCTTAGGCACGGGCGGAGGTACGCAGTATTTT.

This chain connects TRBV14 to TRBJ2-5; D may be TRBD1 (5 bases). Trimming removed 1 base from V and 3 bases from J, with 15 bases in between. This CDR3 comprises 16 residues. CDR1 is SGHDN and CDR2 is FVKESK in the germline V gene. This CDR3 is CASSQARVSGKETQYF. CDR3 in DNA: TGTGCCAGCAGCCAAGCCAGGGTCTCTGGGAAAGAGACCCAGTACTTC.

The CDR3 DNA reads as TGTGCCAGCAGGACATTAGCGGGAGGGCCCGGCGAGCAGTACTTC. It is translated as CASRTLAGGPGEQYF. The chain combines TRBV2 with TRBJ2-7; TRBD2 matches 11 bases. The V gene end was trimmed by 6 bases and the J gene end by 6 bases; junction bases not matched to a gene: 10. The CDR3 extends over 15 amino acids. The germline V gene has CDR1 SNHLY and CDR2 FYNNEI.

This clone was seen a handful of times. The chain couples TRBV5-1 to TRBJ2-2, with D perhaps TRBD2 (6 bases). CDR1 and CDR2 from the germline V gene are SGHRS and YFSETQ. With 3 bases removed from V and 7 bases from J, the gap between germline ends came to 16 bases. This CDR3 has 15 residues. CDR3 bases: TGCGCCAGCAGCTCTGGGACTCCCAGGCGCGGGGAGCTGTTTTTT. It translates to CASSSGTPRRGELFF.

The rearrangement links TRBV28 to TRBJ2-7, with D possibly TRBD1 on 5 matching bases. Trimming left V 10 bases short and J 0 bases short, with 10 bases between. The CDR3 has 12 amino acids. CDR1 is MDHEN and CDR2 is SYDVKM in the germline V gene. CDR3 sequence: CATVGLSYEQYF. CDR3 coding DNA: TGTGCCACGGTGGGGCTCTCCTACGAGCAGTACTTC. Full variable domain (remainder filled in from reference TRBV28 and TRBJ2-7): DVKVTQSSRYLVKRTGEKVFLECVQDMDHENMFWYRQDPGLGLRLIYFSYDVKMKEKGDIPEGYSVSREKKERFSLILESASTNQTSMYLCATVGLSYEQYFGPGTRLTVT.

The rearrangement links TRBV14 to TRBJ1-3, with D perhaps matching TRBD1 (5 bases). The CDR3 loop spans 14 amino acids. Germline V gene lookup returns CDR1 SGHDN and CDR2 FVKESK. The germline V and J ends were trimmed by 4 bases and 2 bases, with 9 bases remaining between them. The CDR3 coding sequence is TGTGCCAGCAGCCTCCAGGGCACTGGAAACACCATATATTTT. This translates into CASSLQGTGNTIYF.

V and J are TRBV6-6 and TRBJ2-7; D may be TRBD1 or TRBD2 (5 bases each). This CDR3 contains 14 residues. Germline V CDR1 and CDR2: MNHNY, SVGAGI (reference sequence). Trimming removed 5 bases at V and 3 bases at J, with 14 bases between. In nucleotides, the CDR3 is TGTGCCAGCAGTGGGGGACCGCAATTCTACGAGCAGTACTTC. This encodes CASSGGPQFYEQYF.

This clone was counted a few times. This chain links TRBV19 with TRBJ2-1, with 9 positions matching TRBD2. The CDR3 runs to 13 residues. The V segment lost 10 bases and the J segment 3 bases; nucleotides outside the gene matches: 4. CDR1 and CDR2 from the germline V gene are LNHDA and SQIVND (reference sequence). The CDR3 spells CATGLANYNEQFF. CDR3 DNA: TGTGCCACCGGACTAGCGAACTACAATGAGCAGTTCTTC.

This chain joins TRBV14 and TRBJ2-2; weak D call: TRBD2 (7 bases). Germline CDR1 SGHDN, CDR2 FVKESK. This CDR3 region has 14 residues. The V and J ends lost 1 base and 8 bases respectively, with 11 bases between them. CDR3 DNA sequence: TGTGCCAGCAGCCAAGGCGGGGGCCGGGGGGAGCTGTTTTTT. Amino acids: CASSQGGGRGELFF.

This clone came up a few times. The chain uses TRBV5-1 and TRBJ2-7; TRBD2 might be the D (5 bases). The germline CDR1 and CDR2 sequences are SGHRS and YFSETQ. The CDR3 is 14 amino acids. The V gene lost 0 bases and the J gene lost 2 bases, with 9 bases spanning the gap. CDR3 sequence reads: CASSLEPGTYEQYF. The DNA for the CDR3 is TGCGCCAGCAGCTTGGAACCGGGGACCTACGAGCAGTACTTC.

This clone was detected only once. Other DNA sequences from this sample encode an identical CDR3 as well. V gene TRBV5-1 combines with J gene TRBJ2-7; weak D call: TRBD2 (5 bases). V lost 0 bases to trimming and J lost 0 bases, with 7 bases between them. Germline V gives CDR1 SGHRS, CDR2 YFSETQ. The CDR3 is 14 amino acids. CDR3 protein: CASSLGGSSYEQYF. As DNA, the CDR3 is TGCGCCAGCAGCTTGGGTGGGAGCTCCTACGAGCAGTACTTC.

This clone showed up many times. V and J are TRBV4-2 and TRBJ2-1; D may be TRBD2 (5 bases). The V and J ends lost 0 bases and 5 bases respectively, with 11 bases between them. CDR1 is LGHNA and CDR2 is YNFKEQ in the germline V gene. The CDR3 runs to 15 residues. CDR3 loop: CASSQDLNGNNEQFF. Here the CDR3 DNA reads TGTGCCAGCAGCCAAGATCTAAACGGGAACAATGAGCAGTTCTTC.

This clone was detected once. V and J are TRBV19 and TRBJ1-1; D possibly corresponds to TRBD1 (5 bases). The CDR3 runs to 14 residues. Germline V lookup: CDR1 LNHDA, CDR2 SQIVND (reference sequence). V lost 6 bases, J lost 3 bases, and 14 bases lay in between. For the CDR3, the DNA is TGTGCCAGTAGGAAAGGGGATGGGGACACTGAAGCTTTCTTT. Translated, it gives CASRKGDGDTEAFF.

The CDR3 DNA follows: TGTGCCAGCAGCGGGCGGGGCGGCTCCTACGAGCAGTACTTC. Encoded protein: CASSGRGGSYEQYF. This chain uses TRBV5-4 with TRBJ2-7; D is perhaps TRBD2 (6 bases). CDR3 length equals 14 residues. Germline CDR1 SGHNT, CDR2 YYREEE (reference sequence). V dropped 4 bases and J dropped 0 bases, with 11 bases sitting between them.

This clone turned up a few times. The CDR3 is CASSQNYDTTYEQYF. In DNA form, the CDR3 reads TGCGCCAGCAGCCAAAATTATGACACCACCTACGAGCAGTACTTC. The chain has TRBV4-1 and TRBJ2-7; D not certain. The ends were cut back, 2 bases at V and 2 bases at J, with 13 bases in the middle. CDR1 and CDR2 (germline): MGHRA, YSYEKL. This CDR3 has 15 residues.

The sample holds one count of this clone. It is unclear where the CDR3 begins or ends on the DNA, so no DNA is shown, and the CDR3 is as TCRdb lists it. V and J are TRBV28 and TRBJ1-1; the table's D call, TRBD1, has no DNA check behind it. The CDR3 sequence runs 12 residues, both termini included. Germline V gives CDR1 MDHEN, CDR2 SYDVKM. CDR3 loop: CASSPGVPEAFF.

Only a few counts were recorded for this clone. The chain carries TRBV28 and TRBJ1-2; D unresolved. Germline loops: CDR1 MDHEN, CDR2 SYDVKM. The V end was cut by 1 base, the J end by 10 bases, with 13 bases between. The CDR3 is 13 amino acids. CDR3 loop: CASSLYTSMAYTF. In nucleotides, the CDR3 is TGTGCCAGCAGTTTATATACCTCTATGGCCTACACCTTC.

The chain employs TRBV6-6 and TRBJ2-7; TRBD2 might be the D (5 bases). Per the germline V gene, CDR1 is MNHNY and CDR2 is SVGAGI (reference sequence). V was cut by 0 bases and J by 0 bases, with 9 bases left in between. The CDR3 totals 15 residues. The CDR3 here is CASSYSEATSYEQYF. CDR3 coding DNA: TGTGCCAGCAGTTACTCGGAGGCAACCTCCTACGAGCAGTACTTC.

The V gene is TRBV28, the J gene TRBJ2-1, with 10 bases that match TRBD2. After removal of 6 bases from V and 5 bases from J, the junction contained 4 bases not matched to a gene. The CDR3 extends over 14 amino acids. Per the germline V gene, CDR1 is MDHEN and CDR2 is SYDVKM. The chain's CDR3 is CASRRTSGNNEQFF. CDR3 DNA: TGTGCCAGCAGAAGGACTAGCGGCAACAATGAGCAGTTCTTC.

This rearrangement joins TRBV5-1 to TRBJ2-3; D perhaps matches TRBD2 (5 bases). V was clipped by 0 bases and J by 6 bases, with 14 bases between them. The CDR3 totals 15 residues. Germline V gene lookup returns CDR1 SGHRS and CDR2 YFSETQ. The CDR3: CASSLDGEITDTQYF. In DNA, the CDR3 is TGCGCCAGCAGCTTGGATGGGGAGATAACGGATACGCAGTATTTT.

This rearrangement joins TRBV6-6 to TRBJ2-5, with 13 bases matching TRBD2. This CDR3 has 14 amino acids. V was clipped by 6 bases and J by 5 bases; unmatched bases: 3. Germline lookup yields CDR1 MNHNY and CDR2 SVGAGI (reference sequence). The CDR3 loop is CASSTSGRAETQYF. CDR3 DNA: TGTGCCAGCAGCACTAGCGGGAGGGCGGAGACCCAGTACTTC.

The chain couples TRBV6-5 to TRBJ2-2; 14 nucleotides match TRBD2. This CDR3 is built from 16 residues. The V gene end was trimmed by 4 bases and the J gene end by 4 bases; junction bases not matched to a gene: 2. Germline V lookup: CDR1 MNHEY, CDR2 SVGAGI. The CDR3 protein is CASSSGLAGVTGELFF. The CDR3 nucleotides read TGTGCCAGCAGTTCGGGACTAGCGGGAGTCACCGGGGAGCTGTTTTTT.